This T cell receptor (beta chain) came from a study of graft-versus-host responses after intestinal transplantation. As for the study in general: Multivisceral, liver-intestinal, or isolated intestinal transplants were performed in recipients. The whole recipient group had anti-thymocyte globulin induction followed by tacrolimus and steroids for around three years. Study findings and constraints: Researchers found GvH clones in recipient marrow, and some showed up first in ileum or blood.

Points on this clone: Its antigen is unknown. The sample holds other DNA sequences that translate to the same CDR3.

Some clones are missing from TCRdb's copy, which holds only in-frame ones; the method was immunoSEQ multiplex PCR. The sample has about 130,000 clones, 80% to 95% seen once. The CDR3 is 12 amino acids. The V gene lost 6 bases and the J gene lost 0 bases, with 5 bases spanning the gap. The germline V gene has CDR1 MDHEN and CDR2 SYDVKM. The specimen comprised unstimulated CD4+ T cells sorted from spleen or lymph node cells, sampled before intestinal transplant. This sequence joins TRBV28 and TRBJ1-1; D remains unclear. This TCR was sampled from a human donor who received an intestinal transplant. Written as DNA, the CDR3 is TGTGCCAGCAGCCCTTTGAACACTGAAGCTTTCTTT. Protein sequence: CASSPLNTEAFF.